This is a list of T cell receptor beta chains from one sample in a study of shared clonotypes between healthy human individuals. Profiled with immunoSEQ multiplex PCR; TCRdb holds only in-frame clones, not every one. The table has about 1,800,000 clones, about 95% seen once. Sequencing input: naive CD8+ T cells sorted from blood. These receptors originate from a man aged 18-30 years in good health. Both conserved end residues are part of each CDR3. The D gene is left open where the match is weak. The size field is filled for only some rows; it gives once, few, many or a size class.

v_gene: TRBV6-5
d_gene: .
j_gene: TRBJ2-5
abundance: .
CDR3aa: CASSLGETQYF
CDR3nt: TGTGCCAGCAGTCTCGGGGAGACCCAGTACTTC

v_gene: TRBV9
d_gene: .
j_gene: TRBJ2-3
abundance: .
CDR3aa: CASSASGLGTDTQYF
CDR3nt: TGTGCCAGCAGCGCCTCGGGACTCGGCACAGATACGCAGTATTTT

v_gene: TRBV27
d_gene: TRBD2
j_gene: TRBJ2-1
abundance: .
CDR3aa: CASSSDGGGYNEQFF
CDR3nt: TGTGCCAGCAGTTCTGATGGGGGAGGGTACAATGAGCAGTTCTTC

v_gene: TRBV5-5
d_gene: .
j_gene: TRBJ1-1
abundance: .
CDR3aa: CASSAPMGGTEAFF
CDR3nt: TGTGCCAGCAGCGCCCCCATGGGAGGGACTGAAGCTTTCTTT

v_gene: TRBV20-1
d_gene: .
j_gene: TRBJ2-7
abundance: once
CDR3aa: CSAPSDYEQYF
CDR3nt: TGCAGTGCTCCGTCTGACTACGAGCAGTACTTC

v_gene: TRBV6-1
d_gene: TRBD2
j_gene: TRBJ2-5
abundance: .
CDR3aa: CASNEEREGLGETQYF
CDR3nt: TGTGCCAGCAATGAGGAGCGGGAGGGCCTGGGGGAGACCCAGTACTTC

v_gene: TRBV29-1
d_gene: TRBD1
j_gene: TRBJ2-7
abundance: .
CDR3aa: CSVEGQGDHYEQYF
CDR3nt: TGCAGCGTTGAAGGACAGGGGGATCACTACGAGCAGTACTTC

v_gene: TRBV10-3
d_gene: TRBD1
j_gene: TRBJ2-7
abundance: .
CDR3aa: CAISVRDRGENEQYF
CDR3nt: TGTGCCATCAGTGTCCGGGACAGGGGCGAGAACGAGCAGTACTTC

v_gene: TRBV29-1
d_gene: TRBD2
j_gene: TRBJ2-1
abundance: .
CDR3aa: CSVDGLAGVSDYNEQFF
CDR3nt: TGCAGCGTTGACGGCCTAGCGGGAGTTTCGGACTACAATGAGCAGTTCTTC

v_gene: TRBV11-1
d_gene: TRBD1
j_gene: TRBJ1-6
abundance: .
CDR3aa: CASSLSRGLGSPLHF
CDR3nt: TGTGCCAGCAGCTTAAGTAGGGGGCTTGGTTCACCCCTCCACTTT

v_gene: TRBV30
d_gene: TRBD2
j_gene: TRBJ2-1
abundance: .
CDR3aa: CAWSEGLADNEQFF
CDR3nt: TGTGCCTGGAGTGAGGGACTAGCGGACAATGAGCAGTTCTTC

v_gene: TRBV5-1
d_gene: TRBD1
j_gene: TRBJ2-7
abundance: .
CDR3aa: CASSLWTGAGEQYF
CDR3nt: TGCGCCAGCAGCTTGTGGACAGGGGCGGGGGAGCAGTACTTC

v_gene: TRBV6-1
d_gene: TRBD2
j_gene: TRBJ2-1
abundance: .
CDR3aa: CAIRTSGENEQFF
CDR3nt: TGTGCCATCCGGACTAGCGGGGAAAATGAGCAGTTCTTC

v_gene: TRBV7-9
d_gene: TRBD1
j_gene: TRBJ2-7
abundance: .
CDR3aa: CASSFPGTGQVEQYF
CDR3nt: TGTGCCAGCAGCTTCCCCGGGACAGGGCAGGTCGAGCAGTACTTC

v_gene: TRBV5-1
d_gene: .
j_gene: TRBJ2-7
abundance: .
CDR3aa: CASSLAGPAYEQYF
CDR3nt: TGCGCCAGCAGCTTGGCGGGCCCCGCCTACGAGCAGTACTTC

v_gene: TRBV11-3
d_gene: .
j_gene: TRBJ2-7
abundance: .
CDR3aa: CASSFRDHEQYF
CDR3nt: TGTGCCAGCAGCTTCAGGGACCACGAGCAGTACTTC

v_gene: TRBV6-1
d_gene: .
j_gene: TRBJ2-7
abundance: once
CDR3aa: CASSETSSYEQYF
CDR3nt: TGTGCCAGCAGTGAGACCAGTTCCTACGAGCAGTACTTC

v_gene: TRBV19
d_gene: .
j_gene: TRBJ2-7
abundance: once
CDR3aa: CASSIPAGEQYF
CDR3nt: TGTGCCAGTAGTATTCCGGCCGGCGAGCAGTACTTC

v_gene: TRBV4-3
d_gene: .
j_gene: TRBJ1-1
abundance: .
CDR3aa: CASSQDSTGSTEAFF
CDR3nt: TGCGCCAGCAGCCAAGACTCGACAGGAAGTACTGAAGCTTTCTTT

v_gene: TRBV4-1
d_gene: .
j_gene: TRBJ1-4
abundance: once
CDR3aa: CASRGVQDPGKLFF
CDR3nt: TGCGCCAGCAGGGGGGTGCAAGACCCCGGAAAACTGTTTTTT

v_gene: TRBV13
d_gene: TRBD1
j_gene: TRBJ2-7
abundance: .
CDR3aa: CASSLVQTGLREQYF
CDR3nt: TGTGCCAGCAGCTTAGTCCAGACAGGGTTGCGGGAGCAGTACTTC

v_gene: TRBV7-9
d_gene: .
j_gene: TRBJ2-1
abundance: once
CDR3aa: CATHRDSDHEQFF
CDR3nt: TGTGCCACCCACCGGGACTCGGACCATGAGCAGTTCTTC

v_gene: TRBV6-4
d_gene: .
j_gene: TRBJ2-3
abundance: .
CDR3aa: CASSDGLGSSTDTQYF
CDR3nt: TGTGCCAGCAGTGACGGCCTTGGCTCTTCCACAGATACGCAGTATTTT

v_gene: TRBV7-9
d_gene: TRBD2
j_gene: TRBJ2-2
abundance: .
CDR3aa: CASSKLAGGAGELFF
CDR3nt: TGTGCCAGCAGCAAACTAGCGGGAGGGGCCGGGGAGCTGTTTTTT

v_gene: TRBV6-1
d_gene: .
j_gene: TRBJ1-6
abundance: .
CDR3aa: CASSEGPREVPLHF
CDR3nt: TGTGCCAGCAGTGAAGGGCCCCGGGAGGTGCCCCTCCACTTT

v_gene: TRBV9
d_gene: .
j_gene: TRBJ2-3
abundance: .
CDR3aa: CASSVKLLPDTQYF
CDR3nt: TGTGCCAGCAGCGTAAAATTGCTTCCAGATACGCAGTATTTT

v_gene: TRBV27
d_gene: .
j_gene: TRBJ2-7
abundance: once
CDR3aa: CASSLGGLGEQYF
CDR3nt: TGTGCCAGCAGTTTAGGGGGGTTGGGCGAGCAGTACTTC

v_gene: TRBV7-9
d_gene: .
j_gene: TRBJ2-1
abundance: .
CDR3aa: CASSLGRGWGNEQFF
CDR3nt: TGTGCCAGCAGCTTAGGCCGGGGGTGGGGCAATGAGCAGTTCTTC

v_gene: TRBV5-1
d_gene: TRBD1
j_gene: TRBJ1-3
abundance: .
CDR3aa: CASSSDRTRGNTIYF
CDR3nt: TGCGCCAGCAGCTCAGATAGGACCAGGGGGAACACCATATATTTT